The clone carrying this TCR beta chain was observed a handful of times. This record belongs to a study of breast tumors, draining lymph nodes, adjacent tissues. Using its own MiXCR run on the multiplex PCR reads, TCRdb lists one record per CDR3 protein. This sample carries roughly 260,000 distinct CDR3 sequences, roughly 31% of them seen once, and the ten largest clones take more than 0.85%. Axillary draining lymph nodes of breast cancer patients supplied the node samples. Germline V CDR1 and CDR2: DFQATT, SNEGSKA (reference sequence). This CDR3 spans 15 amino acids. After removal of 2 bases from V and 0 bases from J, the junction contained 4 bases not matched to a gene.

The sequenced material came from axillary lymph node tissue. The receptor was isolated from a female donor with breast cancer. Some clones in this sample may be carry-over from other donors' samples. The gene calls are TRBV20-1 and TRBJ2-1, with 7 nucleotides matching TRBD2. CDR3 coding DNA: TGCAGTGCTAGAAAATCGGGAGGCTCCTACAATGAGCAGTTCTTC. Translated: CSARKSGGSYNEQFF.